This T cell receptor (beta chain) was obtained from a study of neurological immune-mediated disorders. Only a few counts were recorded for this clonotype. TCRdb re-derived calls from the 5' RACE reads in MiXCR, one entry per CDR3 protein. The data contain tens of thousands of distinct CDR3 sequences, less than 15% of them singletons. This CDR3 has 17 residues. V lost 0 bases, J lost 6 bases, and 18 bases lay in between. The germline V gene encodes CDR1 SGHRS and CDR2 YFSETQ. The sequencing input was PBMCs. The origin of this receptor is a woman in her fifties or sixties in good health. The chain links TRBV5-1 to TRBJ2-2, with TRBD2 as a possible D gene (6 bases). CDR3 DNA sequence: TGCGCCAGCAGCTTGGTCGCTAGCGCCGAGAAACCCGGGGAGCTGTTTTTT. Residues: CASSLVASAEKPGELFF.